The 5 T cell receptor beta chains listed next were all sequenced from one sample in a study of blood T cell repertoires in COVID-19. Generated by immunoSEQ multiplex PCR, the TCRdb table keeps only in-frame clones and is missing some. The table records under 500,000 clones, around nine tenths of them present only once. The specimen sequenced was PBMCs or T cells enriched from blood (not recorded which). The origin of the receptors is a woman younger than 30 with acute COVID-19.

The chain uses TRBV5-6 and TRBJ2-7; no firm D call. The germline CDR1 and CDR2 sequences are SGHDT and YYEEEE. CDR3 size: 11 residues. With 5 bases removed from V and 6 bases from J, the gap between germline ends came to 9 bases. The CDR3 nucleotides read TGTGCCAGCAGGTCGGTCGGCGAGCAGTACTTC. Amino acid sequence: CASRSVGEQYF.

The chain employs TRBV4-1 and TRBJ2-6, with 8 bases fitting TRBD2. After removal of 1 base from V and 0 bases from J, the junction contained 2 bases not matched to a gene. CDR3 length: 17 amino acids. CDR1 and CDR2 (germline): MGHRA, YSYEKL. Written as DNA, the CDR3 is TGCGCCAGCAGCCAAGGACTAGCGTACTCTGGGGCCAACGTCCTGACTTTC. It codes for CASSQGLAYSGANVLTF.

This clone turned up a few times. This chain links TRBV5-1 with TRBJ1-6, with 11 bases lining up with TRBD1. J was trimmed by 8 bases and V by 3 bases; bases with no gene match: 1. This CDR3 is 14 amino acids long. Germline loops: CDR1 SGHRS, CDR2 YFSETQ. The CDR3 spells CASSSGQGDSPLHF. DNA for the CDR3: TGCGCCAGCAGCTCGGGACAGGGGGATTCACCCCTCCACTTT.

This clone showed up just a few times. This rearrangement joins TRBV7-2 to TRBJ2-7; 10 bases match TRBD2. The CDR3 loop spans 16 amino acids. Unmatched junction bases numbered 6, after V lost 1 base and J lost 3 bases. Germline CDR1 and CDR2: SGHTA and FQGNSA. The CDR3, as DNA: TGTGCCAGCAGCTTAGGCCCGGCTAGCGGGAGCTACGAGCAGTACTTC. Translation gives CASSLGPASGSYEQYF.

This sequence joins TRBV19 and TRBJ2-7; D may be TRBD2 (7 bases). CDR1 and CDR2 from the germline V gene are LNHDA and SQIVND (reference sequence). Trimming stripped 6 bases from V and 4 bases from J, with 19 bases between. The CDR3 is 15 amino acids. The CDR3 sequence: CASRYRGAGLYEQYF. The CDR3 bases are TGTGCCAGTAGGTACCGGGGGGCGGGGTTGTACGAGCAGTACTTC.